The source of this TCR beta chain is a study of neurological immune-mediated disorders. About this clonotype: The antigen is unknown.

General study points: Private repertoires in all groups were suggested, as expanded clones shared no CDR3 amino acid sequences across subjects. Levels of TCR clonal expansion peaked in HTLV-1-associated myelopathy and reached their lowest in multiple sclerosis, under those of healthy controls. Phylogenetic grouping put 18 of 34 multiple sclerosis patients' repertoires into one related-CDR3 cluster, a possible signature.

Time point specified: longitudinal time-point 2. The unsorted libraries originated from 2 million PBMCs that had been stored at -80 C. J gave up 4 bases and V 5 bases, and 7 bases lay outside the gene matches. Per the germline V gene, CDR1 is SGHTA and CDR2 is FQGNSA. The CDR3 extends over 15 amino acids. TCRdb re-called the 5' RACE reads through MiXCR, storing one row per CDR3 protein. The sample includes about 80,000 distinct CDR3 sequences, 5% to 6% seen only once; the top ten take 6.5% to 9%. This rearrangement joins TRBV7-2 to TRBJ2-5; 10 bases line up with TRBD1. The receptor comes from an older woman with multiple sclerosis. Sample: PBMCs. For the CDR3, the DNA is TGTGCCAGCAGCCCGCCCGGGACAGGGGCAGAGACCCAGTACTTC. Translating it yields CASSPPGTGAETQYF.